The 16 T cell receptor beta chains presented below share a single source sample, sequenced in a study of OX40 agonist ivuxolimab in advanced cancers. TCRdb keeps only in-frame clones here, not all; method: immunoSEQ multiplex PCR. The sample includes about 49,000 clones, roughly 85% seen only once; the top ten take over 6.5%. Sample: CD4+ or CD8+ T cells sorted from blood, taken in a trial of the OX40 agonist ivuxolimab. These receptors were collected from an adult with an advanced solid tumor such as melanoma, head and neck, liver or kidney cancer.

V gene TRBV7-2 combines with J gene TRBJ1-3; possible D gene TRBD1, 6 bases. With 4 bases removed from V and 4 bases from J, the gap between germline ends came to 11 bases. CDR3 length equals 14 residues. Germline V gives CDR1 SGHTA, CDR2 FQGNSA. Written as DNA, the CDR3 is TGTGCCAGCAGCTGGCCAGGGGCCGGAAACACCATATATTTT. Protein sequence: CASSWPGAGNTIYF.

This sequence joins TRBV4-1 and TRBJ1-5; D not certain. V shed 0 bases and J shed 9 bases, with 9 bases lying between them. This CDR3 region has 13 residues. CDR1 MGHRA and CDR2 YSYEKL come from the germline V gene. This CDR3 reads CASSQDAETPQHF. The CDR3, as DNA: TGCGCCAGCAGCCAAGATGCTGAAACGCCCCAGCATTTT.

A few counts support this clone. V is TRBV5-5 and J is TRBJ1-5; 7 bases map to TRBD1. Germline assignment: CDR1 SGHKS and CDR2 YYEKEE (reference sequence). Germline trimming cut 4 bases from V and 4 bases from J; bases unmatched to any gene: 5. The CDR3 consists of 14 residues. CDR3 protein: CASSLPGGNQPQHF. CDR3 DNA: TGTGCCAGCAGCCTACCAGGGGGGAATCAGCCCCAGCATTTT.

V is TRBV6-6 and J is TRBJ1-1; D is unresolved. This CDR3 contains 15 residues. Germline CDR1 reads MNHNY; CDR2 reads SVGAGI (reference sequence). Deletions cut 0 bases from V and 5 bases from J, with 13 bases between. The chain's CDR3 is CASSYSGMAATEAFF. CDR3 in DNA: TGTGCCAGCAGTTACTCGGGCATGGCGGCGACTGAAGCTTTCTTT.

The V call is TRBV2, the J call TRBJ1-5; D is unresolved. The V and J ends lost 3 bases and 2 bases respectively, with 11 bases between them. The CDR3 runs to 15 residues. From germline, CDR1 is SNHLY and CDR2 FYNNEI. The CDR3 DNA is TGTGCCAGCAGTGATTCCGGGTTCGGCAATCAGCCCCAGCATTTT. This codes for CASSDSGFGNQPQHF.

V and J are TRBV6-1 and TRBJ2-5; 7 bases match TRBD1. Losses at the gene ends were 1 base for V and 3 bases for J; bases not matched to a gene: 11. Germline V gene data show CDR1 as MNHNS and CDR2 as SASEGT. The CDR3 loop spans 17 amino acids. The CDR3 spells CASSEGFVRDSKETQYF. The CDR3 DNA is TGTGCCAGCAGTGAAGGGTTTGTTCGGGACAGCAAAGAGACCCAGTACTTC.

The chain recombines TRBV9 with TRBJ1-1; maybe TRBD1 (5 bases). V dropped 2 bases and J dropped 6 bases, with 17 bases sitting between them. The CDR3 consists of 15 residues. The germline CDR1 and CDR2 sequences are SGDLS and YYNGEE. The CDR3 DNA is TGTGCCAGCAGCGTCCAGGGAGGGGCCGGCGCTGAAGCTTTCTTT. As protein: CASSVQGGAGAEAFF.

As regards this clone: One end of the junction fails to match germline, which may point to a read error. V gene TRBV5-1 combines with J gene TRBJ2-7; TRBD1 aligns across 7 bases. The CDR3 spans 13 residues. Germline-derived CDR1 and CDR2 are SGHRS and YFSETQ. CDR3 in DNA: TGCGCCAGCAGTTTGGACAGGACCTACGAGCAGTACTTC. It specifies CASSLDRTYEQYF. Together with reference TRBV5-1 and TRBJ2-7, the CDR3 gives the full variable domain: KAGVTQTPRYLIKTRGQQVTLSCSPISGHRSVSWYQQTPGQGLQFLFEYFSETQRNKGNFPGRFSGRQFSNSRSEMNVSTLELGDSALYLCASSLDRTYEQYFGPGTRLTVT.

This chain links TRBV19 with TRBJ1-2; no clear D gene. Germline CDR1 LNHDA, CDR2 SQIVND (reference sequence). Deletions cut 1 base from V and 2 bases from J, with 14 bases between. The CDR3 spans 16 residues. The CDR3 DNA follows: TGTGCCAGTAGTATAGGACAAGGGCGCTCAAACTATGGCTACACCTTC. Protein sequence: CASSIGQGRSNYGYTF.

CDR3: CASSILMSSEAFF. Written as DNA, the CDR3 is TGTGCCAGCAGTATCCTCATGTCGTCTGAAGCTTTCTTT. The V gene is TRBV6-1, the J gene TRBJ1-1; D call uncertain. The CDR3 loop spans 13 amino acids. CDR1 and CDR2 (germline): MNHNS, SASEGT. Between the trimmed V and J ends, which lost 5 bases and 6 bases, there was a span of 13 bases.

CDR3 protein: CASSKGRGSGITGELFF. The CDR3 nucleotides are TGTGCCAGCAGCAAAGGTCGCGGTAGCGGGATTACCGGGGAGCTGTTTTTT. The chain combines TRBV21-1 with TRBJ2-2; the table gives TRBD2 as D, unverified against the DNA. TRBV21-1 is a pseudogene. The CDR3 extends over 17 amino acids.

This clone appeared a few times. The rearrangement uses TRBV19 and TRBJ1-5; D not resolved. This CDR3 is built from 11 residues. Trimming left V 5 bases short and J 4 bases short, with 3 bases between. Germline V CDR1 and CDR2: LNHDA, SQIVND (reference sequence). The CDR3 coding sequence is TGTGCCAGTAGTGGAAATCAGCCCCAGCATTTT. Protein: CASSGNQPQHF. Full variable domain (missing parts from reference TRBV19 and TRBJ1-5): DGGITQSPKYLFRKEGQNVTLSCEQNLNHDAMYWYRQDPGQGLRLIYYSQIVNDFQKGDIAEGYSVSREKKESFPLTVTSAQKNPTAFYLCASSGNQPQHFGDGTRLSIL.

The genes are TRBV7-9 and TRBJ2-3, with 7 bases identical to TRBD2. CDR1 is SEHNR and CDR2 is FQNEAQ in the germline V gene (reference sequence). This CDR3 is 15 amino acids long. After removal of 5 bases from V and 6 bases from J, the junction contained 11 bases not matched to a gene. CDR3 loop: CASSPWLAEGDTQYF. In DNA form, the CDR3 reads TGTGCCAGCAGCCCCTGGCTAGCGGAGGGGGATACGCAGTATTTT.

The chain recombines TRBV19 with TRBJ1-1; 8 bases align to TRBD1. The germline V gene has CDR1 LNHDA and CDR2 SQIVND (reference sequence). CDR3 length: 16 residues. J lost 5 bases, V lost 5 bases, and 13 bases had no gene match. Here the CDR3 reads CASSPSDRGGVTEAFF. For the CDR3, the DNA is TGTGCCAGTAGTCCATCAGACAGGGGAGGTGTAACTGAAGCTTTCTTT.

This clone was seen only once. The chain combines TRBV7-8 with TRBJ1-1; 7 positions match TRBD1. This CDR3 spans 14 amino acids. Germline V gene data show CDR1 as SGHVS and CDR2 as FQNEAQ. The V and J ends lost 2 bases and 8 bases, in that order; junction bases with no gene match: 8. This chain's CDR3 is CASSLFDRVIEAFF. CDR3 bases: TGTGCCAGCAGCTTATTCGACAGGGTCATAGAAGCTTTCTTT.

A single count supports this clone. The V gene is TRBV5-1, the J gene TRBJ1-2; TRBD1 agrees at 7 bases. V lost 0 bases to trimming and J lost 6 bases; unmatched junction nucleotides: 5. This CDR3 region has 14 residues. Germline V gives CDR1 SGHRS, CDR2 YFSETQ. In DNA form, the CDR3 reads TGCGCCAGCAGCTTGGAGCAGGGGGTCAATGGCTACACCTTC. Protein: CASSLEQGVNGYTF.